The 2 T cell receptor beta chains reported below all come from one sample, sequenced in a study of OX40 agonist ivuxolimab in advanced cancers. Here immunoSEQ multiplex PCR was the method, and the copy in TCRdb shows in-frame clones only, minus some. The sample consists of about 79,000 clones, over 75% of them appearing once. The input for sequencing was CD4+ or CD8+ T cells sorted from blood, taken in a trial of the OX40 agonist ivuxolimab. These receptors originate from an adult with an advanced solid tumor such as melanoma, head and neck, liver or kidney cancer.

The chain employs TRBV5-1 and TRBJ2-1; TRBD1 aligns across 8 bases. CDR3 length: 14 amino acids. Losses at the gene ends were 3 bases for V and 8 bases for J; bases not matched to a gene: 7. Germline CDR1 and CDR2: SGHRS and YFSETQ. The CDR3 protein is CASSSWTGLDEQFF. The CDR3 DNA reads as TGCGCCAGCAGCTCCTGGACAGGGCTAGATGAGCAGTTCTTC. The full variable domain, rest sourced from reference TRBV5-1 and TRBJ2-1, is KAGVTQTPRYLIKTRGQQVTLSCSPISGHRSVSWYQQTPGQGLQFLFEYFSETQRNKGNFPGRFSGRQFSNSRSEMNVSTLELGDSALYLCASSSWTGLDEQFFGPGTRLTVL.

This chain links TRBV19 with TRBJ1-5; D unclear. Trimming removed 8 bases at V and 9 bases at J, with 14 bases between. Germline V gene lookup returns CDR1 LNHDA and CDR2 SQIVND (reference sequence). The CDR3 spans 12 residues. The CDR3 DNA follows: TGTGCCAGTCGTGGGGAGGACGGGCCCCAGCATTTT. This encodes CASRGEDGPQHF.